This T cell receptor beta chain was recorded in a study of early T cells in non-severe SARS-CoV-2 infection. Overall study: Sequencing of unsorted whole blood was done on bulk RNA, leaving chains unpaired. Whole-study findings and limits: A preference for anti-spike CD8 responses marked VDJdb matching, which missed private and CD4 specificities.

With V trimmed by 0 bases and J by 9 bases, 0 bases remained unmatched. The CDR3 runs 14 residues. Germline CDR1 is KGHSH and CDR2 is LQKENI. The table lists this clonotype with many counts. The antigen is unknown. Separate cDNA molecules each had unique molecular identifiers attached to them. TCRdb analysed the 5' RACE reads with MiXCR anew, one entry per CDR3 protein. The repertoire holds 37,000 or so distinct CDR3 sequences, with 5.5% to 7.5% as singletons. Material: whole blood. This clonotype was sampled from an adult who was a healthcare worker with PCR-confirmed SARS-CoV-2 infection or an uninfected control (not recorded which). This chain connects TRBV18 to TRBJ1-6; 9 bases map to TRBD1. This CDR3 reads CASSPPGQGSPLHF. CDR3 coding DNA: TGTGCCAGCTCACCACCGGGACAGGGTTCACCCCTCCACTTT. Supplemented by reference TRBV18 and TRBJ1-6, the full variable domain reads NAGVMQNPRHLVRRRGQEARLRCSPMKGHSHVYWYRQLPEEGLKFMVYLQKENIIDESGMPKERFSAEFPKEGPSILRIQQVVRGDSAAYFCASSPPGQGSPLHFGNGTRLTVT.